This passage covers 10 T cell receptor beta chains from one sample sequenced in a study of blood T cell repertoires in COVID-19. The data were produced by immunoSEQ multiplex PCR, yet TCRdb's version contains in-frame clones alone and is incomplete. The table shows 250,000 or so clones, with around 91% occurring only once. The material sequenced was peripheral blood. The source of these receptors is a woman aged 55-70 years with COVID-19, enrolled during active disease.

The chain links TRBV5-1 to TRBJ2-1; perhaps TRBD2 as D (6 bases). Germline V gene sequence: CDR1 SGHRS, CDR2 YFSETQ. The CDR3 contains 15 residues. V was cut by 4 bases and J by 4 bases, with 15 bases left in between. CDR3 protein: CASSRSEGRYNEQFF. The CDR3 nucleotides read TGCGCCAGCAGCCGCTCGGAGGGGAGGTACAATGAGCAGTTCTTC.

V gene TRBV6-5 combines with J gene TRBJ2-7, with 10 bases that match TRBD1. In germline, CDR1 is MNHEY, CDR2 SVGAGI. The CDR3 spans 14 residues. J gave up 5 bases and V 7 bases, and 8 bases lay outside the gene matches. The CDR3 sequence: CASKVGQGNHEQYF. The CDR3 DNA follows: TGTGCCAGCAAAGTGGGACAGGGGAACCACGAGCAGTACTTC.

This clone was recorded once. The J gene is TRBJ2-7, the V gene TRBV4-1; the match to TRBD2 covers 11 bases. This CDR3 spans 18 amino acids. Germline values: CDR1 MGHRA, CDR2 YSYEKL. The trim removed 0 bases at V and 2 bases at J, leaving 9 bases unmatched. CDR3 amino acids: CASSQDRASGGPAYEQYF. CDR3 DNA: TGCGCCAGCAGCCAAGATCGTGCTAGCGGGGGGCCCGCCTACGAGCAGTACTTC.

The chain couples TRBV5-4 to TRBJ1-2, with TRBD1 identical over 8 bases. Per the germline V gene, CDR1 is SGHNT and CDR2 is YYREEE (reference sequence). CDR3 length equals 17 residues. J lost 4 bases, V lost 4 bases, and 15 bases had no gene match. Here the CDR3 DNA reads TGTGCCAGCAGCCCACTACCGCGACAGGGGCGCGGCTATGGCTACACCTTC. This encodes CASSPLPRQGRGYGYTF.

V is TRBV7-9 and J is TRBJ2-7, with D possibly being TRBD2 (7 bases). The CDR3 runs to 18 residues. Germline loops: CDR1 SEHNR, CDR2 FQNEAQ (reference sequence). Trimming cost V 3 bases and J 2 bases, with 23 bases left between them. The CDR3: CASSFFGVYGGATYEQYF. CDR3 DNA sequence: TGTGCCAGCAGCTTTTTCGGAGTGTATGGGGGGGCGACCTACGAGCAGTACTTC.

The chain joins TRBV29-1 to TRBJ2-3; the match to TRBD2 covers 11 bases. The CDR3 has 14 amino acids. The V gene's germline CDR1 is SQVTM and CDR2 ANQGSEA. After removal of 4 bases from V and 4 bases from J, the junction contained 4 bases not matched to a gene. DNA of the CDR3: TGCAGCGTTGCCACTAGCGGGGGACCAGATACGCAGTATTTT. This codes for CSVATSGGPDTQYF.

This clone was seen a few times. The chain carries TRBV19 and TRBJ1-6, with TRBD1 identical over 7 bases. Germline-derived CDR1 and CDR2 are LNHDA and SQIVND (reference sequence). This CDR3 has 15 amino acids. V trimming: 4 bases; J trimming: 6 bases; junction bases outside the gene matches: 6. The CDR3 is CASSTQGVGNSPLHF. The CDR3 DNA is TGTGCCAGTAGTACTCAGGGGGTGGGTAATTCACCCCTCCACTTT.

This chain joins TRBV19 and TRBJ1-2; D uncertain. This CDR3 has 12 amino acids. Germline CDR1 reads LNHDA; CDR2 reads SQIVND (reference sequence). V was cut by 5 bases and J by 5 bases, with 9 bases left in between. The CDR3 region has the DNA TGTGCCAGTAGTGGTTCAGGATATGGCTACACCTTC. This sequence encodes CASSGSGYGYTF.

The count of this clone is one. The J gene is TRBJ2-7, the V gene TRBV18; a possible D gene is TRBD2 (5 bases). Between the trimmed V and J ends, which lost 3 bases and 3 bases, there was a span of 12 bases. The germline CDR1 and CDR2 sequences are KGHSH and LQKENI. This CDR3 spans 14 amino acids. The CDR3 protein is CASSPDRGVYEQYF. The CDR3 DNA follows: TGTGCCAGCTCACCCGATCGGGGAGTCTACGAGCAGTACTTC.

The chain links TRBV6-2 or TRBV6-3 to TRBJ2-2; D perhaps matches TRBD1 (6 bases). The CDR3 runs to 16 residues. Germline CDR1 is MNHEY and CDR2 is SVGEGT. Deletions cut 5 bases from V and 1 base from J, with 14 bases between. Here the CDR3 reads CASSKQGKENTGELFF. CDR3 DNA sequence: TGTGCCAGCAGTAAACAGGGTAAAGAGAACACCGGGGAGCTGTTTTTT.